The 18 T cell receptor beta chains reported below all come from one sample, sequenced in a study of identical twins. One entry per CDR3 protein, called by TCRdb with MiXCR from the 5' RACE reads. The profile shows around 570,000 distinct CDR3 sequences, around 9.6% of them singletons. This sample also belongs to another study, concerning yellow fever vaccine responses in identical twins.

The sample comprised PBMCs. Source of these receptors: a woman aged 18-29 years in good health.

The sample holds a few counts of this clonotype. Here the CDR3 reads CASSHSDRAGTGELFF. In nucleotides, the CDR3 is TGTGCCAGCAGCCATTCGGACAGGGCGGGGACCGGGGAGCTGTTTTTT. The gene calls are TRBV14 and TRBJ2-2; 8 bases are a match to TRBD1. Trimming removed 3 bases from V and 5 bases from J; junction bases left unmatched: 8. Germline loops: CDR1 SGHDN, CDR2 FVKESK. This CDR3 contains 16 residues.

This clonotype was seen repeatedly, ten times or more. Here the CDR3 DNA reads TGTGCCAGCAGCCAAGATGATCGGCCCCAGCATTTT. Encoded protein: CASSQDDRPQHF. V and J are TRBV3-1 and TRBJ1-5, with D uncertain. The CDR3 has 12 amino acids. Trimming stripped 0 bases from V and 9 bases from J, with 6 bases between. Germline CDR1 LGHDT, CDR2 YNNKEL (reference sequence).

In its sample, this clonotype was seen a few times. The V gene is TRBV30, the J gene TRBJ1-2; D gene ambiguous. Trimming removed 0 bases from V and 7 bases from J, with 18 bases in between. Looked up from germline, CDR1 is GTSNPN and CDR2 is SVGIG (reference sequence). The CDR3 is 15 residues long. The chain's CDR3 is CAWSVDLIDGLGYTF. CDR3 DNA: TGTGCCTGGAGTGTAGATCTAATAGACGGTCTTGGCTACACCTTC. Full variable domain (outside the CDR3, taken from reference TRBV30 and TRBJ1-2): SQTIHQWPATLVQPVGSPLSLECTVEGTSNPNLYWYRQAAGRGLQLLFYSVGIGQISSEVPQNLSASRPQDRQFILSSKKLLLSDSGFYLCAWSVDLIDGLGYTFGSGTRLTVV.

The chain joins TRBV28 to TRBJ1-2; no clear D. Trimming pared 6 bases from V and 4 bases from J, leaving 12 bases between. The germline gives CDR1 MDHEN, CDR2 SYDVKM. CDR3 size: 13 residues. The CDR3 protein is CASSLQKSYGYTF. CDR3 nucleotide sequence: TGTGCCAGCAGCCTCCAGAAGAGCTATGGCTACACCTTC.

This chain joins TRBV7-8 and TRBJ2-6; no clear D. The CDR3 runs to 15 residues. CDR1 is SGHVS and CDR2 is FQNEAQ in the germline V gene. The V end was cut by 5 bases, the J end by 2 bases, with 10 bases between. The DNA of the CDR3 is TGTGCCAGCAGCCTGACCAAGCCTGGGGCCAACGTCCTGACTTTC. Translation gives CASSLTKPGANVLTF.

This clonotype has a count of ten or more. V is TRBV7-2 and J is TRBJ2-3; TRBD2 matches at 8 bases. The CDR3 contains 14 residues. Unmatched junction bases numbered 2, after V lost 2 bases and J lost 4 bases. Germline values: CDR1 SGHTA, CDR2 FQGNSA. DNA of the CDR3: TGTGCCAGCAGCTTACTAGCGGGCTCAGATACGCAGTATTTT. This codes for CASSLLAGSDTQYF.

V and J are TRBV28 and TRBJ2-7; maybe TRBD2 (5 bases). Trimming left V 1 base short and J 0 bases short, with 10 bases between. This CDR3 is built from 15 residues. Germline V gene data show CDR1 as MDHEN and CDR2 as SYDVKM. CDR3 region: CASSLLRVSSYEQYF. In DNA form, the CDR3 reads TGTGCCAGCAGTTTATTGAGGGTTAGCTCCTACGAGCAGTACTTC.

This clonotype was observed many times. The chain combines TRBV7-2 with TRBJ2-1; tentative D call: TRBD2 (5 bases). From germline, CDR1 is SGHTA and CDR2 FQGNSA. The CDR3 spans 16 residues. Between the trimmed V and J ends, which lost 3 bases and 4 bases, there was a span of 16 bases. DNA for the CDR3: TGTGCCAGCAGCTTCTCGTCGGGGAATTCTTACAATGAGCAGTTCTTC. Amino acids: CASSFSSGNSYNEQFF.

V gene TRBV20-1 combines with J gene TRBJ2-7; a weak D match, TRBD1 (5 bases). Germline V gene data show CDR1 as DFQATT and CDR2 as SNEGSKA (reference sequence). The CDR3 is 16 amino acids. The V gene lost 1 base and the J gene lost 0 bases, with 16 bases spanning the gap. CDR3 DNA: TGCAGTGCTAGAGCAACCGGACATCGGAGCTCCTACGAGCAGTACTTC. Its translation is CSARATGHRSSYEQYF.

This chain uses TRBV19 with TRBJ2-7; the D gene is possibly TRBD2 (6 bases). Germline assignment: CDR1 LNHDA and CDR2 SQIVND (reference sequence). V lost 5 bases to trimming and J lost 6 bases, with 20 bases between them. This CDR3 has 15 amino acids. The chain's CDR3 is CASSGIMGGRSEQYF. CDR3 nucleotide sequence: TGTGCCAGTAGTGGTATAATGGGAGGACGGAGCGAGCAGTACTTC.

The V gene is TRBV30, the J gene TRBJ2-5; 9 bases are a match to TRBD2. This CDR3 has 13 residues. The germline CDR1 and CDR2 sequences are GTSNPN and SVGIG (reference sequence). Trimming took 5 bases from V and 7 from J; bases not matched to a gene: 8. CDR3 DNA sequence: TGTGCCTGGGGACCGGGACTAGCAGGGACCCAGTACTTC. It yields the protein CAWGPGLAGTQYF. The full variable domain, with the rest looked up from reference TRBV30 and TRBJ2-5, is SQTIHQWPATLVQPVGSPLSLECTVEGTSNPNLYWYRQAAGRGLQLLFYSVGIGQISSEVPQNLSASRPQDRQFILSSKKLLLSDSGFYLCAWGPGLAGTQYFGPGTRLLVL.

This rearrangement joins TRBV29-1 to TRBJ2-4; D is undetermined. CDR3 length: 12 amino acids. Trimming cost V 4 bases and J 5 bases, with 9 bases left between them. Germline V gene lookup returns CDR1 SQVTM and CDR2 ANQGSEA. The CDR3, as DNA: TGCAGCGTTGCTCCGGGTCAAAACATTCAGTACTTC. It translates to CSVAPGQNIQYF.

The chain combines TRBV6-2 or TRBV6-3 with TRBJ1-2, with unresolved D. Germline V gene sequence: CDR1 MNHEY, CDR2 SVGEGT. CDR3 length equals 12 residues. V was shortened by 6 bases and J by 3 bases, with 8 bases between the two germline ends. CDR3 coding DNA: TGTGCCAGCAGCATCAGCTACTATGGCTACACCTTC. It yields the protein CASSISYYGYTF.

This clonotype was found a few times. The genes are TRBV28 and TRBJ1-4, with TRBD1 as a possible D gene (6 bases). This CDR3 is 14 amino acids long. The V gene's germline CDR1 is MDHEN and CDR2 SYDVKM. V dropped 6 bases and J dropped 3 bases, with 11 bases sitting between them. The CDR3 here is CASSPRGPNEKLFF. The CDR3 DNA follows: TGTGCCAGCAGCCCCAGGGGACCTAATGAAAAACTGTTTTTT.

This CDR3 reads CASSPGYPYEQYF. The CDR3 coding sequence is TGTGCCAGCAGCCCCGGGTACCCCTACGAGCAGTACTTC. The chain uses TRBV7-2 and TRBJ2-7; D is undetermined. In germline, CDR1 is SGHTA, CDR2 FQGNSA. Trimming stripped 5 bases from V and 2 bases from J, with 10 bases between. CDR3 size: 13 residues.

The rearrangement joins TRBV5-1 to TRBJ2-2; the match to TRBD1 covers 8 bases. Trimming removed 3 bases from V and 6 bases from J; junction bases left unmatched: 7. The CDR3 covers 15 residues. Germline V CDR1 and CDR2: SGHRS, YFSETQ. The CDR3 protein is CASSSQGGKPGELFF. The CDR3 DNA reads TGCGCCAGCAGCTCACAGGGGGGAAAACCCGGGGAGCTGTTTTTT.

At least ten counts were recorded for this clonotype. V and J are TRBV6-1 and TRBJ1-1, with 7 nucleotides matching TRBD1. The CDR3 consists of 14 residues. V shed 5 bases, J shed 1 base, and the junction held 4 bases outside the gene matches. CDR1 is MNHNS, CDR2 SASEGT, per germline. CDR3 bases: TGTGCCAGCAGTCCAGGGACAGAGAACACTGAAGCTTTCTTT. It encodes CASSPGTENTEAFF.

This clonotype came up a few times. The V and J genes are TRBV7-9 and TRBJ2-7; D unclear. The CDR3 is 15 amino acids. Trimming took 0 bases from V and 2 from J, leaving 11 bases between them. Germline V gives CDR1 SEHNR, CDR2 FQNEAQ (reference sequence). The CDR3 bases are TGTGCCAGCAGCTTAGCGCTCGGACCTCCCTACGAGCAGTACTTC. Amino acids: CASSLALGPPYEQYF.